These T cell receptor beta chains were read from a single sample in a study of vaccination effects on CD4 cells after COVID-19. Which antigens these TCRs recognize remains unknown. Some clones are missing from TCRdb's copy, which holds only in-frame ones; the method was immunoSEQ multiplex PCR. This repertoire shows 55,000 to 75,000 clones, approximately 76% found once; its top ten account for around 3%. The material was CD4+ T cells from PBMCs cultured with HCoV-NL63 spike peptides, obtained before COVID-19 vaccination. Receptor source: a human donor who received a COVID-19 vaccine. Both conserved end residues are part of each CDR3. Fields, in order: V gene, clone size, D gene, J gene, CDR3 DNA, CDR3 protein. A D gene is named only where the DNA matches it firmly. A clone size is listed for some rows: how often the clone was seen (once, few, many), or a class if it is expanded.

>TRBV20-1|NA|NA|TRBJ2-6
TGCAGTGCTAGTCGGGGGTCTGGGGCCAACGTCCTGACTTTC
CSASRGSGANVLTF
>TRBV5-1|few|NA|TRBJ1-3
TGCGCCAGCAGCTTGGGAGACTCTGGAAACACCATATATTTT
CASSLGDSGNTIYF
>TRBV24-1|NA|NA|TRBJ2-5
TGTGCCACCAGTGACCCCCTAGAGACCCAGTACTTC
CATSDPLETQYF
>TRBV15|once|NA|TRBJ1-5
TGTGCCACCAGCAGAGGTGGGGTGGGTCAGCCCCAGCATTTT
CATSRGGVGQPQHF
>TRBV18|NA|TRBD1|TRBJ1-5
TGTGCCAGCTCACCAGGGACAGGGGGCTTAGATCAGCCCCAGCATTTT
CASSPGTGGLDQPQHF
>TRBV6-2/TRBV6-3|NA|TRBD2|TRBJ2-1
TGTGCCAGCAGCCCCCGGACTAGCGGGGCTACCTACAATGAGCAGTTCTTC
CASSPRTSGATYNEQFF
>TRBV7-2|NA|TRBD2|TRBJ2-1
TGTGCCAGCAGCTTAGTCGGGGGGGCGAATGAGCAGTTCTTC
CASSLVGGANEQFF
>TRBV2|NA|NA|TRBJ2-5
TGTGCCAGCAGTGAAAGGCTCCTCCAAGAGACCCAGTACTTC
CASSERLLQETQYF
>TRBV7-3|NA|NA|TRBJ2-1
TGTGCCAGCAGCTTAGACGGGGGTTCCTACAATGAGCAGTTCTTC
CASSLDGGSYNEQFF
>TRBV5-1|NA|NA|TRBJ2-4
TGCGCCAGCAGGCCTACTAGTGACGGGAAGATTCAGTACTTC
CASRPTSDGKIQYF
>TRBV28|NA|NA|TRBJ1-5
TGTGCCAGCAGTTTGCGTGGATGGAGCAATCAGCCCCAGCATTTT
CASSLRGWSNQPQHF
>TRBV6-2/TRBV6-3|NA|NA|TRBJ1-1
TGTGCCAGCAGCCGCCTGGACGGGAACACTGAAGCTTTCTTT
CASSRLDGNTEAFF
>TRBV4-2|few|TRBD1|TRBJ1-5
TGTGCCAGCAGCCAAACCGACAGGGCGGGTCAGCCCCAGCATTTT
CASSQTDRAGQPQHF
>TRBV5-1|NA|NA|TRBJ2-5
TGCGCCAGCAGCTTGGGAGGGGCAGAGACCCAGTACTTC
CASSLGGAETQYF
>TRBV5-1|few|NA|TRBJ1-2
TGCGCCAGCGCTGAACACCTCACTAACTATGGCTACACCTTC
CASAEHLTNYGYTF
>TRBV6-5|NA|NA|TRBJ1-1
TGTGCCAGCAGGAATAGACTTGGTTTGAACACTGAAGCTTTCTTT
CASRNRLGLNTEAFF
>TRBV24-1|NA|TRBD1|TRBJ2-1
TGTGCCACCAGTCGCGATTTTGGGACAGGGTTCTACAATGAGCAGTTCTTC
CATSRDFGTGFYNEQFF
>TRBV5-4|few|NA|TRBJ2-3
TGTGCCAGCAGCCCTCCATCCCCCTGGGATACGCAGTATTTT
CASSPPSPWDTQYF
>TRBV7-8|NA|NA|TRBJ2-5
TGTGCCAGCAGCTTAGTGGGTGAGACCCAGTACTTC
CASSLVGETQYF
>TRBV4-1|NA|NA|TRBJ2-1
TGCGCCAGCAGCCAAGAACCTCGGGGGCAGGGTGATCACAATGAGCAGTTCTTC
CASSQEPRGQGDHNEQFF
>TRBV24-1|NA|NA|TRBJ2-5
TGTGCCACCAGTGATTCGCGACAGTACCAAGAGACCCAGTACTTC
CATSDSRQYQETQYF
>TRBV2|NA|NA|TRBJ2-2
TGTGCCAGCAGTGAAGCGGTGGAGAACACCGGGGAGCTGTTTTTT
CASSEAVENTGELFF